A selection of T cell receptor beta chains follows, all from one sample in a study of CD8 T cells in ankylosing spondylitis. TCRdb re-called the 5' RACE reads through MiXCR, storing one row per CDR3 protein. The data contain 750,000 to 850,000 distinct CDR3 sequences, approximately 10% of them singletons. The material sequenced was blood, either unsorted or a sorted T cell fraction (not recorded which). The source of these receptors is a male donor with ankylosing spondylitis. Both conserved end residues are part of each CDR3. Rows may omit the clone size; those that give it use once, few, many or a size class.

CDR3aa: CATSGQGPDTQYF; abundance: NA; v_gene: TRBV24-1; j_gene: TRBJ2-3; len: 13
CDR3aa: CASSSGHAGDYGYTF; abundance: few; v_gene: TRBV5-1; j_gene: TRBJ1-2; len: 15
CDR3aa: CASSSNRDTEAFF; abundance: many; v_gene: TRBV5-1; j_gene: TRBJ1-1; len: 13
CDR3aa: CASSLAGAGNVEPQHF; abundance: few; v_gene: TRBV7-2; j_gene: TRBJ1-5; len: 16
CDR3aa: CASSLRGGGAIYEQYF; abundance: NA; v_gene: TRBV7-2; j_gene: TRBJ2-7; len: 16
CDR3aa: CASGRDSSSYEQYF; abundance: many; v_gene: TRBV5-1; j_gene: TRBJ2-7; len: 14
CDR3aa: CASSRPEASGSHEQFF; abundance: NA; v_gene: TRBV4-2; j_gene: TRBJ2-1; len: 16
CDR3aa: CASSLTALNEKLFF; abundance: once; v_gene: TRBV12-3/TRBV12-4; j_gene: TRBJ1-4; len: 14
CDR3aa: CASSRDTYSNQPQHF; abundance: NA; v_gene: TRBV4-3; j_gene: TRBJ1-5; len: 15
CDR3aa: CSATGEAYEQYF; abundance: many; v_gene: TRBV20-1; j_gene: TRBJ2-7; len: 12
CDR3aa: CSARDPGGTDTQYF; abundance: many; v_gene: TRBV20-1; j_gene: TRBJ2-3; len: 14
CDR3aa: CASSLGQENTGELFF; abundance: many; v_gene: TRBV28; j_gene: TRBJ2-2; len: 15
CDR3aa: CASSQVGGRLGYEQYF; abundance: NA; v_gene: TRBV4-1; j_gene: TRBJ2-7; len: 16
CDR3aa: CSARPSLGTGELFF; abundance: NA; v_gene: TRBV20-1; j_gene: TRBJ2-2; len: 14
CDR3aa: CASTKVGGSSYEQYF; abundance: NA; v_gene: TRBV6-1; j_gene: TRBJ2-7; len: 15
CDR3aa: CASIRWAQGETQYF; abundance: NA; v_gene: TRBV28; j_gene: TRBJ2-5; len: 14
CDR3aa: CASSKGTGSFYEQYF; abundance: few; v_gene: TRBV5-1; j_gene: TRBJ2-7; len: 15
CDR3aa: CSEAGGLTNYNEQFF; abundance: few; v_gene: TRBV29-1; j_gene: TRBJ2-1; len: 15
CDR3aa: CSVDPGPGANVLTF; abundance: NA; v_gene: TRBV29-1; j_gene: TRBJ2-6; len: 14
CDR3aa: CAWGGQPQHF; abundance: NA; v_gene: TRBV30; j_gene: TRBJ1-5; len: 10
CDR3aa: CASSHRDRGSAEAFF; abundance: NA; v_gene: TRBV4-2; j_gene: TRBJ1-1; len: 15
CDR3aa: CATSDPPGQKIYNEQFF; abundance: few; v_gene: TRBV24-1; j_gene: TRBJ2-1; len: 17
CDR3aa: CASSYHGGPYEQYF; abundance: many; v_gene: TRBV12-3/TRBV12-4; j_gene: TRBJ2-7; len: 14
CDR3aa: CASSLKGGRSYEQYF; abundance: NA; v_gene: TRBV7-9; j_gene: TRBJ2-7; len: 15
CDR3aa: CSVEWQGGPDTQYF; abundance: NA; v_gene: TRBV29-1; j_gene: TRBJ2-3; len: 14
CDR3aa: CSASIRGYGYTF; abundance: NA; v_gene: TRBV20-1; j_gene: TRBJ1-2; len: 12
CDR3aa: CSARTSGRSGYGNEQFF; abundance: few; v_gene: TRBV20-1; j_gene: TRBJ2-1; len: 17
CDR3aa: CASGEGGQETQYF; abundance: many; v_gene: TRBV28; j_gene: TRBJ2-5; len: 13
CDR3aa: CASSSRRRGITETQYF; abundance: NA; v_gene: TRBV25-1; j_gene: TRBJ2-5; len: 16
CDR3aa: CASSLEGLPDTQYF; abundance: few; v_gene: TRBV5-1; j_gene: TRBJ2-3; len: 14
CDR3aa: CSARTGGGAQETQYF; abundance: NA; v_gene: TRBV20-1; j_gene: TRBJ2-5; len: 15
CDR3aa: CSANGASSYNEQFF; abundance: NA; v_gene: TRBV20-1; j_gene: TRBJ2-1; len: 14
CDR3aa: CASSYPRTDLNTEAFF; abundance: many; v_gene: TRBV6-2/TRBV6-3; j_gene: TRBJ1-1; len: 16